A single sample gave rise to the 6 T cell receptor beta chains below, sequenced in a study of CD8 T cells in Susac syndrome. When the RNA was reverse transcribed, random hexamers were used with an input of about 0.5 to 1 ug. TCRdb reprocessed the immunoSEQ multiplex PCR reads via MiXCR and lists one record per CDR3 protein. The sample shows 100,000 to 150,000 distinct CDR3 sequences, roughly 95% of them seen only once. The sequencing sample was made of CD4+ T cells from PBMCs. The receptor source for this set is a human donor in good health.

The chain uses TRBV23-1 and TRBJ2-1, with D tentatively TRBD2 (5 bases). TRBV23-1 is marked as an open reading frame, function uncertain. The CDR3 length is 11 residues. Between the trimmed V and J ends, which lost 6 bases and 15 bases, there was a span of 15 bases. The CDR3 DNA follows: TGCGCCAGCAGACCGGACTTCCCTAGGTTCTTC. Translating it yields CASRPDFPRFF.

The count of this clonotype is one. The chain uses TRBV5-1 and TRBJ2-7, with TRBD2 matching 9 bases. Germline V gene data show CDR1 as SGHRS and CDR2 as YFSETQ. The CDR3 spans 14 residues. J gave up 6 bases and V 0 bases, and 4 bases lay outside the gene matches. The CDR3 loop reads CASSLGNSGSEQYF. Written as DNA, the CDR3 is TGCGCCAGCAGCTTGGGGAATAGCGGGAGCGAGCAGTACTTC.

DNA of the CDR3: TGCGCCAGCAGCATACGGACTAGCGGGGGATACGAGCAGTACTTC. It specifies CASSIRTSGGYEQYF. This chain links TRBV5-1 with TRBJ2-7, with 13 bases matching TRBD2. Trimming at V came to 4 bases and at J to 4 bases, leaving 5 bases not matched to a gene. This CDR3 region has 15 residues. Germline values: CDR1 SGHRS, CDR2 YFSETQ.

This sequence joins TRBV29-1 and TRBJ1-2; possibly TRBD1 for D (5 bases). CDR1 and CDR2 (germline): SQVTM, ANQGSEA. Trimming shortened V by 6 bases and J by 5 bases, and 25 bases separated the two germline ends. The CDR3 length is 16 residues. The chain's CDR3 is CSVYHTTAAKPYGYTF. CDR3 coding DNA: TGCAGCGTCTACCATACGACAGCCGCTAAACCATATGGCTACACCTTC.

V and J are TRBV5-4 and TRBJ2-4, with 9 nucleotides matching TRBD2. Losses at the gene ends were 10 bases for V and 8 bases for J; bases not matched to a gene: 10. The CDR3 has 13 residues. Germline values: CDR1 SGHNT, CDR2 YYREEE (reference sequence). The CDR3 loop reads CAATVAGGYIQYF. The DNA of the CDR3 is TGTGCCGCTACGGTTGCGGGGGGGTACATTCAGTACTTC.

The V gene is TRBV19, the J gene TRBJ1-5; 8 nucleotides agree with TRBD1. Trimming cost V 3 bases and J 3 bases; bases outside gene matches: 10. The germline gives CDR1 LNHDA, CDR2 SQIVND (reference sequence). The CDR3 sequence is 17 residues long. The CDR3 bases are TGTGCCAGTAGTATCTCGTCCCGGGACAGGTTCAATCAGCCCCAGCATTTT. Translated, it gives CASSISSRDRFNQPQHF.